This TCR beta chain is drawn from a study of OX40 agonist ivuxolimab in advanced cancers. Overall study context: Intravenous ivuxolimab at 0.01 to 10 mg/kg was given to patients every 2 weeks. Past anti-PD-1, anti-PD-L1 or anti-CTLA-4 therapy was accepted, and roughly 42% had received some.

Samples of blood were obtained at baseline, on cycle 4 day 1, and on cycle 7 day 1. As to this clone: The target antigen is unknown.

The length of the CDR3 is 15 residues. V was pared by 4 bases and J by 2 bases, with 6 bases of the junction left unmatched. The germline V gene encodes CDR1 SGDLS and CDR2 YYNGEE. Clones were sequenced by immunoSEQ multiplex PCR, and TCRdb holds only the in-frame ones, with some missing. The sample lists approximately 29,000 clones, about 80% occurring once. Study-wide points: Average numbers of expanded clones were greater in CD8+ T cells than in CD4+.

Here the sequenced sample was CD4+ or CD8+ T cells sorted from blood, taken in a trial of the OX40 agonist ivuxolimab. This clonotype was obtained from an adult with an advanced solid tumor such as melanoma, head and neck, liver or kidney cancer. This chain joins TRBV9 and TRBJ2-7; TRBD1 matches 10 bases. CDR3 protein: CASSPRTGGPYEQYF. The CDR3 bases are TGTGCCAGCAGCCCTAGGACAGGGGGTCCCTACGAGCAGTACTTC.